Listed here is a single T cell receptor beta chain. Categorization into cohorts depended on clinical history that participants reported. Clones were sequenced by immunoSEQ multiplex PCR, and TCRdb holds only the in-frame ones, with some missing. The sample yields hundreds of thousands of clones, roughly nine tenths seen once. This entry belongs to a study of blood T cell repertoires in COVID-19. Specimen: PBMCs or T cells enriched from blood (not recorded which). This clonotype was sampled from a young man who had recovered from COVID-19.

The CDR3 DNA follows: TGTGCCAGCAGCCAAAAACAGGGGTGGAGCTATGGCTACACCTTC. Residues: CASSQKQGWSYGYTF. The V call is TRBV14, the J call TRBJ1-2; the match to TRBD1 covers 7 bases. Germline assignment: CDR1 SGHDN and CDR2 FVKESK. With 2 bases clipped from V and 4 bases from J, the junction kept 7 bases outside the gene matches. The CDR3 sequence is 15 residues long.